This T cell receptor beta chain was identified in a study of shared T cell receptors in the human thymus. Per the germline V gene, CDR1 is SGHDT and CDR2 is YYEEEE. J was trimmed by 3 bases and V by 5 bases; bases with no gene match: 9. This CDR3 comprises 15 residues. The protocol was immunoSEQ multiplex PCR, while the TCRdb copy is restricted to in-frame clones and leaves out a portion. The top ten clones hold approximately 0.02% of a sample with around 340,000 clones, over 90% of them seen once. The TCR was taken from a human donor. The rearrangement uses TRBV5-6 and TRBJ2-7; 9 bases match TRBD1. The specimen sequenced was thymocytes. CDR3 region: CASSPWGQGDYEQYF. For the CDR3, the DNA is TGTGCCAGCAGTCCATGGGGACAGGGAGACTACGAGCAGTACTTC.